One sample yielded the 2 T cell receptor beta chains listed below, sequenced in a study of CD8 T cells in ankylosing spondylitis. One entry per CDR3 protein results from TCRdb running MiXCR on the 5' RACE reads. The data show a few hundred thousand distinct CDR3 sequences, about 10% seen once. Source material: blood, either unsorted or a sorted T cell fraction (not recorded which). The receptors were gathered from a male donor with ankylosing spondylitis or in good health (not recorded which).

The table lists this clonotype with many counts. CDR3 region: CSARGGTGDAGYTF. CDR3 nucleotides: TGCAGTGCTAGGGGGGGGACAGGTGACGCGGGCTACACCTTC. The chain employs TRBV20-1 and TRBJ1-2, with 8 nucleotides matching TRBD1. Per the germline V gene, CDR1 is DFQATT and CDR2 is SNEGSKA (reference sequence). This CDR3 has 14 residues. With V trimmed by 3 bases and J by 8 bases, 11 bases remained unmatched.

The table lists this clonotype with a few counts. The CDR3: CASSSRTSYEETQYF. In nucleotides, the CDR3 is TGTGCCAGCAGCTCCAGGACCTCATATGAAGAGACCCAGTACTTC. V is TRBV5-5 and J is TRBJ2-5; D not resolved. V was trimmed by 3 bases and J by 3 bases, leaving 15 bases between them. Germline V gene lookup returns CDR1 SGHKS and CDR2 YYEKEE (reference sequence). CDR3 length: 15 amino acids.